This is a list of T cell receptor beta chains from one sample in a study of blood T cell repertoires in COVID-19. Profiled with immunoSEQ multiplex PCR; TCRdb holds only in-frame clones, not every one. Counted here are roughly 360,000 clones, roughly 77% occurring once; the ten biggest clones make up over 0.95%. Sample: peripheral blood. The source is a human donor with acute or convalescent COVID-19. The donor label of this sample is uncertain. CDR3s leave out the opening cysteine and the closing phenylalanine or tryptophan. Fields, in order: J gene, V gene, CDR3 protein.

j_call: TRBJ1-1
v_call: TRBV5-8
cdr3_aa: ASTHRGGQGTSEAF

j_call: TRBJ1-1
v_call: TRBV6-5
cdr3_aa: ASSSGTGAVTEAF

j_call: TRBJ1-1
v_call: TRBV28
cdr3_aa: ASSTDRGRSEAF

j_call: TRBJ1-2
v_call: TRBV6-5
cdr3_aa: ASRLYRDRAFGYT

j_call: TRBJ2-1
v_call: TRBV19
cdr3_aa: ASSIRTTYNEQF

j_call: TRBJ1-6
v_call: TRBV3-1/TRBV3-2
cdr3_aa: ASSQELTGRNSPLH

j_call: TRBJ2-7
v_call: TRBV28
cdr3_aa: ASSTPGTGIHEQY

j_call: TRBJ2-2
v_call: TRBV6-4
cdr3_aa: ASSRQAENTGELF

j_call: TRBJ1-1
v_call: TRBV5-5
cdr3_aa: ASSLTGNTEAF

j_call: TRBJ2-5
v_call: TRBV5-4
cdr3_aa: ASTRGGVYQETQY

j_call: TRBJ2-7
v_call: TRBV7-2
cdr3_aa: ASSLQGPRMAGASEQY

j_call: TRBJ1-4
v_call: TRBV18
cdr3_aa: ASSPFMAPQGEKLF

j_call: TRBJ2-5
v_call: TRBV23-1
cdr3_aa: ASSHFWRAQY